One and the same sample provided the 10 T cell receptor beta chains below, sequenced in a study of OX40 agonist ivuxolimab in advanced cancers. Data came from immunoSEQ multiplex PCR; TCRdb stores just in-frame clones and leaves some out. This table holds 35,000 to 55,000 clones, 87% found once. The sequenced sample was CD4+ or CD8+ T cells sorted from blood, obtained in a trial of the OX40 agonist ivuxolimab. The receptors come from an adult with an advanced solid tumor such as melanoma, head and neck, liver or kidney cancer.

This chain joins TRBV28 and TRBJ1-5, with 10 nucleotides matching TRBD1. Germline-derived CDR1 and CDR2 are MDHEN and SYDVKM. With 2 bases clipped from V and 7 bases from J, the junction kept 5 bases outside the gene matches. The CDR3 consists of 15 residues. CDR3 nucleotide sequence: TGTGCCAGCAGTTTAGAGACAGGGGGCGGCCAGCCCCAGCATTTT. Translating gives CASSLETGGGQPQHF.

The J gene is TRBJ2-1, the V gene TRBV6-5; D is uncertain. This CDR3 contains 16 residues. V was shortened by 4 bases and J by 0 bases, with 13 bases between the two germline ends. Germline CDR1 reads MNHEY; CDR2 reads SVGAGI. The CDR3 DNA reads as TGTGCCAGCAGTTGGGAACGCTGGAGCTCCTACAATGAGCAGTTCTTC. It translates to CASSWERWSSYNEQFF.

V and J are TRBV7-2 and TRBJ2-1; TRBD2 matches 10 bases. Germline V gene sequence: CDR1 SGHTA, CDR2 FQGNSA. This CDR3 is built from 16 residues. Trimming removed 1 base from V and 7 bases from J; junction bases left unmatched: 7. The DNA of the CDR3 is TGTGCCAGCAGCTTAGATCGGATAGCGGGAGGTAATGAGCAGTTCTTC. The encoded protein is CASSLDRIAGGNEQFF.

This chain connects TRBV6-6 to TRBJ1-2; weak D call: TRBD1 (6 bases). CDR1 and CDR2 (germline): MNHNY, SVGAGI (reference sequence). The CDR3 has 14 residues. Trimming pared 6 bases from V and 4 bases from J, leaving 15 bases between. The CDR3 here is CASSPRTELYGYTF. CDR3 in DNA: TGTGCCAGCAGCCCTCGGACAGAACTCTATGGCTACACCTTC.

The chain carries TRBV25-1 and TRBJ1-6; D might be TRBD1 (5 bases). The germline CDR1 and CDR2 sequences are MGHDK and SYGVNS. This CDR3 is 14 amino acids long. V lost 4 bases to trimming and J lost 7 bases, with 11 bases between them. Here the CDR3 reads CASSGQPLNSPLHF. The CDR3 nucleotides read TGTGCCAGCAGTGGACAGCCTCTAAATTCACCCCTCCACTTT.

CDR3 in amino acids: CASSPFSGPNEKLFF. CDR3 bases: TGCGCCAGCAGCCCCTTCTCGGGTCCTAATGAAAAACTGTTTTTT. This chain connects TRBV5-1 to TRBJ1-4; D unresolved. V dropped 4 bases and J dropped 3 bases, with 13 bases sitting between them. The CDR3 loop spans 15 amino acids. The V gene's germline CDR1 is SGHRS and CDR2 YFSETQ.

The V call is TRBV29-1, the J call TRBJ2-2; no reliable D call. Germline CDR1 is SQVTM and CDR2 is ANQGSEA. This CDR3 contains 13 residues. V lost 3 bases, J lost 4 bases, and 9 bases lay in between. CDR3 loop: CSVDFEATGELFF. CDR3 nucleotides: TGCAGCGTTGACTTTGAAGCCACCGGGGAGCTGTTTTTT.

The chain employs TRBV9 and TRBJ1-1; a weak D match, TRBD1 (5 bases). Germline CDR1 and CDR2: SGDLS and YYNGEE. Trimming took 3 bases from V and 6 from J, leaving 15 bases between them. This CDR3 is 14 amino acids long. The CDR3 nucleotides are TGTGCCAGCAGCGCCGTCCCGGGACGGGCTGAAGCTTTCTTT. Protein product: CASSAVPGRAEAFF.

V and J are TRBV7-9 and TRBJ1-1, with D possibly matching TRBD1 (5 bases). The germline V and J ends were trimmed by 3 bases and 4 bases, with 15 bases remaining between them. CDR1 SEHNR and CDR2 FQNEAQ come from the germline V gene (reference sequence). This CDR3 has 15 residues. CDR3 nucleotide sequence: TGTGCCAGCAGCTTCCCCGGGAAAGGGGTCACTGAAGCTTTCTTT. It specifies CASSFPGKGVTEAFF.

The J gene is TRBJ1-6, the V gene TRBV15, with 10 positions matching TRBD1. Trimming removed 8 bases from V and 10 bases from J; junction bases left unmatched: 11. The germline gives CDR1 LNHNV, CDR2 YYDKDF (reference sequence). The CDR3 sequence is 15 residues long. CDR3 amino acids: CATGNSDRGMSPLHF. CDR3 bases: TGTGCCACCGGTAATTCGGACAGGGGGATGTCACCCCTCCACTTT.